This TCR beta chain was sequenced for a study of regulatory T cells. Comments on this clone: Antigen unknown.

Amplification used 52 TRBV primers and 13 TRBJ primers. Generated by immunoSEQ multiplex PCR, the TCRdb table keeps only in-frame clones and is missing some. The repertoire includes tens of thousands of clones, over 85% of them detected once, and 3.5% to 4% sits in the top ten. Study observations and caveats: Patient CD8+ T cells trended nonsignificantly toward lower Shannon entropy than control CD8+ cells.

The germline V gene has CDR1 MDHEN and CDR2 SYDVKM. The CDR3 has 14 residues. The V gene end was trimmed by 5 bases and the J gene end by 5 bases; junction bases not matched to a gene: 4. Sequencing was performed on CD8+ T cells sorted from blood. The sequence was obtained from a child aged 2 to 15 with CD3G deficiency. V is TRBV28 and J is TRBJ2-1; 9 nucleotides line up with TRBD2. The CDR3 nucleotides read TGTGCCAGCAGTCTAGCGGGATCCCACAATGAGCAGTTCTTC. Translating it yields CASSLAGSHNEQFF.